These 24 T cell receptor beta chains came from one sample sequenced in a study of tumor and adjacent non-tumor tissue in lung cancer (dated by TCRdb to 2016 to 2018). Bulk unsorted tissue served as the source for RNA extraction, and RNA quality was assessed using a NanoDrop ND-1000 and an Agilent 2100. For the normal lung samples, distant non-tumor tissue was collected more than 3 cm away from the tumor edge. The library was prepared using multiplex PCR. Sequencer: Illumina HiSeq 2500. TCRbeta libraries were constructed through three rounds of nested PCR with primers (Table S4) according to protocols adapted from ARM-PCR. TCRdb ran its own pipeline on the public reads, namely fastp trimming at Q25 and MiXCR clone calling, and kept in-frame beta chains. Each record represents a unique CDR3 protein, reported with the most common genes and DNA among its rows. This sample lists about 50,000 distinct CDR3 sequences; about 79% were detected once. 20% to 25% of the sample belongs to the ten largest clones.

Sequencing was done on a sample of distant non-tumor lung tissue. Every receptor here comes from a woman aged 55-75 years with non-small cell lung cancer.

The V gene is TRBV4-1, the J gene TRBJ1-1; 9 nucleotides align to TRBD1. This CDR3 region has 15 residues. Germline-derived CDR1 and CDR2 are MGHRA and YSYEKL. V lost 1 base and J lost 14; bases outside the gene matches: 14. CDR3 protein: CASSQGQGVKADAFF. The CDR3 DNA is TGCGCCAGCAGCCAAGGACAGGGGGTGAAGGCTGATGCCTTCTTT.

About this clonotype itself: The junction does not match germline at one end; this may be a read error. The V gene is TRBV4-3, the J gene TRBJ2-3; no clear D gene. Germline values: CDR1 LGHNA, CDR2 YSLEER. This CDR3 has 15 residues. In nucleotides, the CDR3 is TGCGCCAGTAGCCAAGGTTTTAGGAGCGCAGATACGCAGTATTTT. It codes for CASSQGFRSADTQYF.

As concerns this clonotype: The CDR3 does not close with the conserved phenylalanine or tryptophan, likely indicating a read error. The chain has TRBV11-2 and TRBJ2-3; tentative D call: TRBD2 (5 bases). This CDR3 is 14 amino acids long. Germline CDR1 and CDR2: SGHAT and FQNNGV. The CDR3 sequence: CASSLNSGSDTQYL. The CDR3 DNA reads as TGTGCCAGCAGCTTAAATTCGGGGTCAGATACACAGTATCTT.

About this clonotype itself: Being one base from a much bigger clone, this may be a read error. No conserved phenylalanine or tryptophan ends this CDR3, so it is likely a read error. The rearrangement links TRBV24-1 to TRBJ2-7; a possible D gene is TRBD2 (7 bases). Trimming removed 4 bases at V and 2 bases at J, with 17 bases between. Germline V gene data show CDR1 as KGHDR and CDR2 as SFDVKD. The CDR3 contains 16 residues. The CDR3 nucleotides are TGTGCCACCAGTGACTCCGGACTAGGGGGAGCCTACGAGCAGTACCTC. Its protein product is CATSDSGLGGAYEQYL.

About this clonotype itself: One end of the junction fails to match germline, which may point to a read error. This chain joins TRBV11-2 and TRBJ2-1; D not resolved. The germline V gene has CDR1 SGHAT and CDR2 FQNNGV. This CDR3 contains 14 residues. The CDR3 spells CACSSAGWGNEQSF. CDR3 nucleotides: TGTGCCTGCAGCTCTGCTGGATGGGGTAATGAGCAGTCCTTC.

This clonotype was counted ten times or more. This chain joins TRBV6-1 and TRBJ2-2; D tentatively fits TRBD1 or TRBD2 (5 bases each). The length of the CDR3 is 14 residues. The V end lost 7 bases, the J end lost 6 bases, and 15 bases lay between the germline ends. Germline-derived CDR1 and CDR2 are MNHNS and SASEGT. CDR3 nucleotides: TGTGCCAGCAACCTCTGGGGGTACCCCGGGGAGCTGTTTTTT. Translation gives CASNLWGYPGELFF.

This rearrangement joins TRBV29-1 to TRBJ2-5; D call uncertain. The CDR3 extends over 11 amino acids. Trimming shortened V by 7 bases and J by 5 bases, and 11 bases separated the two germline ends. Per the germline V gene, CDR1 is SQVTM and CDR2 is ANQGSEA. As DNA, the CDR3 is TGCAGCGCTGGAAAGGGCGAGACCCAGTACTTC. Its protein is CSAGKGETQYF.

The gene calls are TRBV29-1 and TRBJ2-7, with TRBD2 matching 7 bases. V shed 4 bases, J shed 3 bases, and the junction held 12 bases outside the gene matches. Looked up from germline, CDR1 is SQVTM and CDR2 is ANQGSEA. This CDR3 contains 15 residues. The CDR3 coding sequence is TGCAGCGTTGTGGGGGGAGTGACTAGCCTCTACGAGCAGTACTTC. This encodes CSVVGGVTSLYEQYF.

This clonotype has a count of ten or more. The CDR3 loop reads CASSPGLAGGENEQFF. DNA of the CDR3: TGTGCCAGCAGCCCTGGACTAGCGGGAGGAGAAAATGAGCAGTTCTTC. This chain uses TRBV7-8 with TRBJ2-1, with TRBD2 matching 14 bases. The trim removed 5 bases at V and 7 bases at J, leaving 7 bases unmatched. The CDR3 totals 16 residues. Germline CDR1 SGHVS, CDR2 FQNEAQ.

This clonotype has at least ten counts. This chain connects TRBV20-1 to TRBJ2-7; 8 nucleotides agree with TRBD2. The CDR3 covers 14 residues. Germline CDR1 DFQATT, CDR2 SNEGSKA (reference sequence). The V gene end was trimmed by 0 bases and the J gene end by 5 bases; junction bases not matched to a gene: 6. CDR3: CSARDQSGRNEQYF. The CDR3 DNA reads as TGCAGTGCTAGAGATCAGAGCGGGAGAAACGAGCAGTACTTC.

A word on this clonotype: At one of its ends the junction is not consistent with the germline gene, which may arise from a read error. The rearrangement uses TRBV11-2 and TRBJ1-1; D not certain. This CDR3 has 13 amino acids. The germline V gene encodes CDR1 SGHAT and CDR2 FQNNGV. In nucleotides, the CDR3 is TGTGCCATCAGCTTAGCTAGCAACACTGAAGCTTTCTTT. It translates to CAISLASNTEAFF.

For this clonotype: One end of the junction varies from germline; a read error may be responsible. The rearrangement uses TRBV6-6 and TRBJ2-1; no definite D call. CDR1 and CDR2 from the germline V gene are MNHNY and SVGAGI (reference sequence). This CDR3 region has 14 residues. The CDR3 DNA reads TGTGCCAACAGTTACTCCGTTTACAGTGATGAGCAGTTCTTC. Translating it yields CANSYSVYSDEQFF.

The V gene is TRBV15, the J gene TRBJ2-1; possible D gene TRBD2, 6 bases. This CDR3 has 13 residues. Deletions cut 7 bases from V and 10 bases from J, with 17 bases between. Germline V gene lookup returns CDR1 LNHNV and CDR2 YYDKDF (reference sequence). The CDR3, as DNA: TGTGCCACCAACAGTCGGGGGACGATGGAGCAGTTCTTC. Amino acid sequence: CATNSRGTMEQFF.

With respect to this clonotype: Compared with germline, one end of the junction differs, possibly owing to a read error. The V and J genes are TRBV12-3 or TRBV12-4 and TRBJ2-1; 9 bases are shared with TRBD2. This CDR3 spans 14 amino acids. For the CDR3, the DNA is TGTGTCAGCAGGAATAGCGGGGGATACAATGAGCACTTCTTC. Translation gives CVSRNSGGYNEHFF.

With regard to this clonotype: One junction end disagrees with the germline gene, perhaps due to a read error. The chain combines TRBV11-3 with TRBJ2-7; TRBD1 agrees at 7 bases. The CDR3 has 13 amino acids. CDR1 and CDR2 (germline): SGHNT, YENEEA. CDR3 region: CACSRGRGYEQYF. The CDR3 region has the DNA TGTGCCTGCAGTCGGGGCAGGGGGTACGAGCAGTACTTC. Full variable domain (rest looked up from reference TRBV11-3 and TRBJ2-7): EAGVVQSPRYKIIEKKQPVAFWCNPISGHNTLYWYLQNLGQGPELLIRYENEEAVDDSQLPKDRFSAERLKGVDSTLKIQPAELGDSAVYLCACSRGRGYEQYFGPGTRLTVT.

The rearrangement uses TRBV29-1 and TRBJ1-2, with D possibly being TRBD1 (6 bases). This CDR3 spans 16 amino acids. CDR1 is SQVTM, CDR2 ANQGSEA, per germline. V lost 3 bases and J lost 1, with 18 bases in between. CDR3 sequence reads: CSVDLIARQDNYGYTF. The CDR3 DNA reads as TGCAGCGTTGACCTAATTGCCCGACAGGATAACTATGGCTACACCTTC.

The rearrangement joins TRBV11-2 to TRBJ2-7; the match to TRBD2 covers 8 bases. The CDR3 loop spans 15 amino acids. V dropped 2 bases and J dropped 5; count of bases not matched to a gene: 8. Germline V gene sequence: CDR1 SGHAT, CDR2 FQNNGV. The CDR3 protein is CASSLFSSGSDEQYF. In DNA form, the CDR3 reads TGTGCCAGCAGCTTATTTTCCAGCGGGAGCGACGAGCAGTACTTC.

Of note for this clonotype: The conserved phenylalanine or tryptophan normally closing the CDR3 is absent here, so this likely arose from a read error. This chain uses TRBV5-6 with TRBJ2-1, with D hard to call. V gave up 2 bases and J gave up 2 bases, with 11 bases separating them. CDR3 length: 15 amino acids. Germline V gene sequence: CDR1 SGHDT, CDR2 YYEEEE. The CDR3 protein is CASSFGSGPYNEQFL. CDR3 bases: TGTGCCAGCAGCTTTGGCAGTGGGCCCTACAATGAGCAGTTCCTC.

This chain uses TRBV6-2 or TRBV6-3 with TRBJ1-5; 9 bases map to TRBD1. CDR1 is MNHEY and CDR2 is SVGEGT in the germline V gene. This CDR3 contains 17 residues. The V gene end was trimmed by 9 bases and the J gene end by 7 bases; junction bases not matched to a gene: 19. CDR3 sequence reads: CASTVGQGVRLGQPQHF. The CDR3 nucleotides read TGTGCCAGTACCGTGGGACAGGGAGTAAGGTTGGGACAGCCCCAGCATTTT.

This clonotype was seen at least ten times. The chain joins TRBV20-1 to TRBJ2-2; TRBD2 matches at 7 bases. The germline V gene encodes CDR1 DFQATT and CDR2 SNEGSKA (reference sequence). V trimming: 5 bases; J trimming: 4 bases; junction bases outside the gene matches: 7. The CDR3 spans 14 residues. CDR3 sequence: CSASSSSGTGELFF. CDR3 DNA sequence: TGCAGTGCTTCCAGCTCTAGCGGCACCGGGGAGCTGTTTTTT.

A single count supports this clonotype. V is TRBV4-1 and J is TRBJ2-7; D call uncertain. The CDR3 runs 13 residues. Germline-derived CDR1 and CDR2 are MGHRA and YSYEKL. V was cut by 0 bases and J by 5 bases, with 8 bases left in between. CDR3 in DNA: TGCGCCAGCAGCCAAGATAGCTCAGACGAGCAGTACTTC. As protein: CASSQDSSDEQYF.

This clonotype was seen more than once but under ten times. A much larger clone is a single base away; this may be a read error. J is TRBJ2-5 and V is TRBV20-1, with D unresolved. The CDR3 length is 10 residues. The germline gives CDR1 DFQATT, CDR2 SNEGSKA (reference sequence). The CDR3 nucleotides are TGCAGTGCTGGCCAAGAGGCCCAGTACTTC. As protein: CSAGQEAQYF.

Concerning this clonotype itself: Given the absence of the conserved phenylalanine or tryptophan at the CDR3 end, a read error is likely. The chain has TRBV6-5 and TRBJ1-1; D not certain. The CDR3 length is 13 residues. The germline V gene has CDR1 MNHEY and CDR2 SVGAGI. Deletions cut 7 bases from V and 3 bases from J, with 12 bases between. CDR3 region: CASNSFGHTEAFH. The CDR3 DNA follows: TGTGCCAGCAACTCTTTCGGCCACACTGAAGCTTTCCAT.

Turning to this clonotype: An end of the junction differs from the germline gene, which may be a read error. The chain carries TRBV6-2 or TRBV6-3 and TRBJ1-1; no clear D gene. The CDR3 length is 13 residues. Germline V gene data show CDR1 as MNHEY and CDR2 as SVGEGT. The CDR3 loop reads CVSGLYVDTEAFF. The CDR3 coding sequence is TGTGTCAGCGGCCTCTATGTGGACACTGAAGCTTTCTTT.